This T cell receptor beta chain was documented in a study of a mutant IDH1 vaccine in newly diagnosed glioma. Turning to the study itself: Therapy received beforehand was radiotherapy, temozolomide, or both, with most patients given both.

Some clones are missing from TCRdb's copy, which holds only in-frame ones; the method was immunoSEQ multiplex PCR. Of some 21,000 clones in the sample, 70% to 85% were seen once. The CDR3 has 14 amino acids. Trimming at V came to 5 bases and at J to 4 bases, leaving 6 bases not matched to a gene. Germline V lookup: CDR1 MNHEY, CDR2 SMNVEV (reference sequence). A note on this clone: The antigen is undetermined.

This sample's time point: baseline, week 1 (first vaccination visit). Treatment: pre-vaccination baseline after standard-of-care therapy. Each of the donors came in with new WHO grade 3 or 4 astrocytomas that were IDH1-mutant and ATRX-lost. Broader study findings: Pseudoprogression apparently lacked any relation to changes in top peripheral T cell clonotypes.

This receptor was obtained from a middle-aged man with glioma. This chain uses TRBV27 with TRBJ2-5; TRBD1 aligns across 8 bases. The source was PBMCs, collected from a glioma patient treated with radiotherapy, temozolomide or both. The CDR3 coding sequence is TGTGCCAGCAGTCTTCAGGGGGCTGTAGAGACCCAGTACTTC. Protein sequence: CASSLQGAVETQYF.